This T cell receptor (beta chain) is from a study of post-analysis software for immune sequencing data. A few counts support this clonotype. What it binds is unknown. The TCR beta cDNA libraries contained unique molecular identifiers. MiXCR, applied by TCRdb to the PCR reads, yields one record per CDR3 protein. The table shows hundreds of thousands of distinct CDR3 sequences, with approximately 59% occurring only once. The CDR3 runs to 12 residues. Trimming pared 6 bases from V and 6 bases from J, leaving 9 bases between. Study results and caveats: TRBV5-6, TRBV5-1 and TRBV20-1 were among 4 or 5 TRBV segments more frequent in patients than controls.

The sequenced sample consisted of blood. The source of this sequence is a girl aged 2 to 10 with multiple sclerosis. This chain connects TRBV12-3 or TRBV12-4 to TRBJ2-1; D is undetermined. The CDR3 DNA sequence: TGTGCCAGCAGCGCCGGAGTCAATGAGCAGTTCTTC. Translated: CASSAGVNEQFF.